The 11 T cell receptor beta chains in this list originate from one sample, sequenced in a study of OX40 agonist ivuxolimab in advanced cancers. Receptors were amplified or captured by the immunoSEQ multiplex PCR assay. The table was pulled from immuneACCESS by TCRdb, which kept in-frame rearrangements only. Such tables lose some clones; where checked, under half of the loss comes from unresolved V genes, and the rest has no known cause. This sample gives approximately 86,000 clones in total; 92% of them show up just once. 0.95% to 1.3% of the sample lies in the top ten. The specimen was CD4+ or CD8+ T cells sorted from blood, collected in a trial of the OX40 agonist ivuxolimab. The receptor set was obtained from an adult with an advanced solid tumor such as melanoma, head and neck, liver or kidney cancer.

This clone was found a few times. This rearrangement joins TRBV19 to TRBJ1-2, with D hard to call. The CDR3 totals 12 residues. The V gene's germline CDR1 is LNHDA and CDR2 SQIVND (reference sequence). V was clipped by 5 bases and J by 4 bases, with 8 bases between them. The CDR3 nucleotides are TGTGCCAGTAGTCGGGAGTTCTATGGCTACACCTTC. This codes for CASSREFYGYTF.

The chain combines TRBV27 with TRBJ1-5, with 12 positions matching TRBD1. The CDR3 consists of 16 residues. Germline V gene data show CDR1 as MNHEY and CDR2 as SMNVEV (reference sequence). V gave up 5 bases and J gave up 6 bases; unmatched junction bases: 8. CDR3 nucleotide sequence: TGTGCCAGCAGTGCGGGGACAGGGGGCTGGACTCAGCCCCAGCATTTT. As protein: CASSAGTGGWTQPQHF.

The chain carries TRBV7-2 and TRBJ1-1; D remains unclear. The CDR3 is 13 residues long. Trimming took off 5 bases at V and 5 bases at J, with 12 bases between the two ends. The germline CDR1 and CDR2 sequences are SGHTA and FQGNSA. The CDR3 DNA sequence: TGTGCCAGCAGCCAAAACCGCGGGACTGAAGCTTTCTTT. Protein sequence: CASSQNRGTEAFF.

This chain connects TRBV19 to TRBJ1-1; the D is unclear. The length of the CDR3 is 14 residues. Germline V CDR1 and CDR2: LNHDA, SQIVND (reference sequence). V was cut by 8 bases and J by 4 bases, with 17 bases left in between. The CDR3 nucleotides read TGTGCCAGTTCCTTTGGGCGTCGGGGCACTGAAGCTTTCTTT. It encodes CASSFGRRGTEAFF.

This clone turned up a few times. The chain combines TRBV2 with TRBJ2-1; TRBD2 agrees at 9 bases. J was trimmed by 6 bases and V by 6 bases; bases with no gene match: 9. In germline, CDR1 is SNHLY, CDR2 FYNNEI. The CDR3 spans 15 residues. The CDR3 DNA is TGTGCCAGCAGAGGGCGCACTAGCGGGCTCAATGAGCAGTTCTTC. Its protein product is CASRGRTSGLNEQFF.

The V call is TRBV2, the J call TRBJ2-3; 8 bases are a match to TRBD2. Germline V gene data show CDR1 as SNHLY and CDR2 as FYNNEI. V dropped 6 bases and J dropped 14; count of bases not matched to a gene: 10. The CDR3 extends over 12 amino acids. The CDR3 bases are TGTGCCAGCAGCGGATTGCGGGAGGATTGGTATTTT. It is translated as CASSGLREDWYF.

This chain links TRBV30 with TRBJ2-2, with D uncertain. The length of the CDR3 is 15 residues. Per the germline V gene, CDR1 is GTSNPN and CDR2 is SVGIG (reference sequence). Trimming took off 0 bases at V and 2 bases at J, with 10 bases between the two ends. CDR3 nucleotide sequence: TGTGCCTGGAGTGTGGGATTAGGAAACACCGGGGAGCTGTTTTTT. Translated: CAWSVGLGNTGELFF.

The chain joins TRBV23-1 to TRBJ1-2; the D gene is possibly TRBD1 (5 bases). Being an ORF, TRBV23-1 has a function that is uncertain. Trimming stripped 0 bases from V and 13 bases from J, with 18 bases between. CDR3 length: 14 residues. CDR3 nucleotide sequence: TGCGCCAGCAGTCAATCCGGGCACCCACTCCAGGGCACCTTC. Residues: CASSQSGHPLQGTF.

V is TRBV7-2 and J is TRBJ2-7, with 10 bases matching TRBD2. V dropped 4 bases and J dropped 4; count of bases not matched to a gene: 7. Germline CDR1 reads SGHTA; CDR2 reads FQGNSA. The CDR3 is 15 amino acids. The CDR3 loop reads CASSSGLARTYEQYF. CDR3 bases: TGTGCCAGCAGCTCGGGACTAGCGAGGACTTACGAGCAGTACTTC.

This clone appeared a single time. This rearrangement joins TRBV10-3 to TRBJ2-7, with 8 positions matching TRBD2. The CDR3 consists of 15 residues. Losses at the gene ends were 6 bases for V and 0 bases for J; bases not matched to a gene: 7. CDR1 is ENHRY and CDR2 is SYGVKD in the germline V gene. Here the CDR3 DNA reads TGTGCCATCAGGGGAGTAGCGGGGATCTCCTACGAGCAGTACTTC. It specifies CAIRGVAGISYEQYF.

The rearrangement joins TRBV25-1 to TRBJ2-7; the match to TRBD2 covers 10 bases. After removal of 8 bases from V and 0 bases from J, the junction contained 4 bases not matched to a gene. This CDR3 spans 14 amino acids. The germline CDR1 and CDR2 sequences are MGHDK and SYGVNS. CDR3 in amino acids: CASRLAGGSYEQYF. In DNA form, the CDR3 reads TGTGCCAGCCGACTAGCGGGTGGCTCCTACGAGCAGTACTTC.